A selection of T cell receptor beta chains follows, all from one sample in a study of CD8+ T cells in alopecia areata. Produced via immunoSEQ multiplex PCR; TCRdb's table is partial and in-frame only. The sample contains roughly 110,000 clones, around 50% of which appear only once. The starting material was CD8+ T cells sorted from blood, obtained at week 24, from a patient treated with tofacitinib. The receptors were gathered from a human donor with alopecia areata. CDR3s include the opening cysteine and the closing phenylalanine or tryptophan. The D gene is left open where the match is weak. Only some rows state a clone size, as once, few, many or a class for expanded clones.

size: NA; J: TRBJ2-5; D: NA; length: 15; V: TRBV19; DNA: TGTGCCAGTAGTTCTGATTGGGACCCCTCCCAGACCCAGTACTTC; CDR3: CASSSDWDPSQTQYF
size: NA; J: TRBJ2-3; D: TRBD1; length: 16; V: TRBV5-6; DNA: TGTGCCAGCAACTGGGGGACAGGGGCCATCACAGATACGCAGTATTTT; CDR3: CASNWGTGAITDTQYF
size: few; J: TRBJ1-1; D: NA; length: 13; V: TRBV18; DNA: TGTGCCAGCTCCCACCCCCTGAGCACTGAAGCTTTCTTT; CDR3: CASSHPLSTEAFF
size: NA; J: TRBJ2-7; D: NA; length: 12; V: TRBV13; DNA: TGTGCCAGCAGCGCCATACCCTACGAGCAGTACTTC; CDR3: CASSAIPYEQYF
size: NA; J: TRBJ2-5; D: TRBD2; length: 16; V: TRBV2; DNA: TGTGCCAGCAGTGACGTCCTAGCGGCGTACCAAGAGACCCAGTACTTC; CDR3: CASSDVLAAYQETQYF
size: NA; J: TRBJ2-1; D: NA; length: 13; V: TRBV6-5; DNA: TGTGCCAGCAGTTATGGATTGAGAACTGAGCAGTTCTTC; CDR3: CASSYGLRTEQFF
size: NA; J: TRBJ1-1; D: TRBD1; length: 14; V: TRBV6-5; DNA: TGTGCCAGCAGTTGGGACAGGGTGAACACTGAAGCTTTCTTT; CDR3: CASSWDRVNTEAFF
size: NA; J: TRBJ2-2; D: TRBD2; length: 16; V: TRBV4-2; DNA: TGTGCCAGCAGCCAAGCGGGACTATCGGGCACCGGGGAGCTGTTTTTT; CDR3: CASSQAGLSGTGELFF
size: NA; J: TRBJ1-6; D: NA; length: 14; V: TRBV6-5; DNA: TGTGCCAGCAGATCCCCTCACGAGAGTTCACCCCTCCACTTT; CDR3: CASRSPHESSPLHF
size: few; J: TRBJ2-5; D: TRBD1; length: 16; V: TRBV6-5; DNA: TGTGCCAGCAGTTACGATCCGGGACAGCCGCAAGAGACCCAGTACTTC; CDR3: CASSYDPGQPQETQYF
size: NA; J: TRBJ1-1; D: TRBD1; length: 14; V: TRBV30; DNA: TGTGCCTGGAGTGTACCAGGGGGCGACGGTGAAGCTTTCTTT; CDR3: CAWSVPGGDGEAFF
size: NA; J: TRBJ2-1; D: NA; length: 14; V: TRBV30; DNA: TGTGCCTGGAGTGTACCGGCCCACTACAATGAGCAGTTCTTC; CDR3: CAWSVPAHYNEQFF
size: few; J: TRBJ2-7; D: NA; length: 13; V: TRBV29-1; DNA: TGCAGCGCAGATTTAGAGGGAGACTACGAGCAGTACTTC; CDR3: CSADLEGDYEQYF
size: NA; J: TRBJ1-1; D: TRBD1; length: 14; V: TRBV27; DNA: TGTGCCAGCAGCCCCGGACAGGGATGGACTGAAGCTTTCTTT; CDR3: CASSPGQGWTEAFF
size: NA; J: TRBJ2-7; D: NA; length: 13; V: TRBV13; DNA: TGTGCCAGCAGCTTAACAGGGTTCCGAGAGCAGTACTTC; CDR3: CASSLTGFREQYF
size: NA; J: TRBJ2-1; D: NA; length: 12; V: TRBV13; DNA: TGTGCCAGCAGCTCACAAGGGGATGAGCAGTTCTTC; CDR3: CASSSQGDEQFF
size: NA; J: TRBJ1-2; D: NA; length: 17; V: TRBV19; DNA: TGTGCCAGTAGGGTAGGGCTGACAAGCGCGGAGGGATATGGCTACACCTTC; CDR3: CASRVGLTSAEGYGYTF
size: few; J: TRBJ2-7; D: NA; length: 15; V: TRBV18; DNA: TGTGCCAGCTCACCAAAAGCCGGACATGTGCCCGAGCAGTACTTC; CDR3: CASSPKAGHVPEQYF
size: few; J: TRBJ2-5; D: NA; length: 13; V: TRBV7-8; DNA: TGTGCCAGCAGCTTAAGGAGGAGAGAGACCCAGTACTTC; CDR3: CASSLRRRETQYF